These 8 T cell receptor beta chains were all obtained from the same sample, sequenced in a study of breast tumors, draining lymph nodes, adjacent tissues. MiXCR was run by TCRdb on the multiplex PCR reads, yielding one entry per CDR3 protein. This table holds fewer than 300,000 distinct CDR3 sequences, 32% found once. Axillary draining lymph nodes of breast cancer patients supplied the node samples. Material for sequencing was axillary lymph node tissue. The receptors here all came from a female donor with breast cancer. Some clones in this sample may be carry-over from other donors' samples.

V is TRBV2 and J is TRBJ2-1; 8 nucleotides align to TRBD2. Germline CDR1 reads SNHLY; CDR2 reads FYNNEI. Trimming cost V 5 bases and J 7 bases; bases outside gene matches: 10. This CDR3 has 15 amino acids. CDR3 in amino acids: CASSRRGGFKNEQFF. CDR3 in DNA: TGTGCCAGCAGTCGGCGCGGGGGGTTTAAGAATGAGCAGTTCTTC.

V gene TRBV2 combines with J gene TRBJ1-2; D possibly corresponds to TRBD1 (5 bases). Germline CDR1 is SNHLY and CDR2 is FYNNEI. This CDR3 region has 15 residues. Trimming shortened V by 0 bases and J by 6 bases, and 14 bases separated the two germline ends. The CDR3 sequence is CASSEALRQGNGYTF. The DNA for the CDR3 is TGTGCCAGCAGTGAAGCCCTCCGCCAGGGAAATGGCTACACCTTC.

This clonotype was recorded many times. V usage is TRBV10-2 and J usage is TRBJ1-2; 9 bases agree with TRBD1. The CDR3 runs to 14 residues. The ends lost 5 bases at V and 7 bases at J; junction bases unmatched: 8. Germline V gene data show CDR1 as WSHSY and CDR2 as SAAADI. CDR3: CASSPGQGGGGYTF. The CDR3 DNA is TGCGCCAGCAGTCCGGGACAGGGAGGCGGTGGCTACACCTTC.

In this sample, this clonotype turned up a few times. It may be a read error: a sequence one base away is much more abundant. V usage is TRBV11-2 and J usage is TRBJ2-7; D is unresolved. Trimming removed 1 base from V and 6 bases from J, with 13 bases in between. The CDR3 is 14 residues long. CDR1 is SGHAT, CDR2 FQNNGV, per germline. CDR3 sequence: CASSLVPTAREQYF. Written as DNA, the CDR3 is TGTGCCAGCAGCTTAGTTCCTACGGCCCGCGAGCAGTACTTC.

About this clonotype: In this CDR3 the conserved last residue, phenylalanine or tryptophan, is missing, so a read error is likely. This sequence joins TRBV12-5 and TRBJ1-2; no clear D gene. CDR1 and CDR2 (germline): LGHNT, FRNRAP. This CDR3 comprises 13 residues. CDR3: CTSGLRGQEDYTY. CDR3 coding DNA: TGTACTAGTGGTTTAAGAGGCCAAGAAGACTACACCTAC.

This clonotype was found many times. The V and J genes are TRBV20-1 and TRBJ2-5; D may be TRBD2 (6 bases). The CDR3 extends over 13 amino acids. Per the germline V gene, CDR1 is DFQATT and CDR2 is SNEGSKA (reference sequence). V gave up 0 bases and J gave up 4 bases, with 9 bases separating them. CDR3 residues: CSARDGGRETQYF. The CDR3 region has the DNA TGCAGTGCTAGAGACGGAGGGCGAGAGACCCAGTACTTC.

This clonotype was seen at least ten times. V usage is TRBV6-5 and J usage is TRBJ2-5; the D gene is possibly TRBD2 (5 bases). Germline CDR1 is MNHEY and CDR2 is SVGAGI. Trimming left V 5 bases short and J 2 bases short, with 12 bases between. The CDR3 has 14 amino acids. The chain's CDR3 is CASSREGPQETQYF. CDR3 DNA: TGTGCCAGCAGTAGAGAGGGCCCTCAAGAGACCCAGTACTTC.

This clonotype was observed a handful of times. The rearrangement joins TRBV3-1 to TRBJ2-1; D gene unclear. Germline V gives CDR1 LGHDT, CDR2 YNNKEL (reference sequence). The CDR3 covers 16 residues. Trimming removed 0 bases at V and 2 bases at J, with 11 bases between. The DNA for the CDR3 is TGTGCCAGCAGCCAAGACAATCCTACGACCTACAATGAGCAGTTCTTC. This codes for CASSQDNPTTYNEQFF.